One and the same sample provided the 7 T cell receptor beta chains below, sequenced in a study of blood T cell repertoires in COVID-19. TCRdb keeps only in-frame clones here, not all; method: immunoSEQ multiplex PCR. Among around 30,000 clones listed, around 75% were seen once. The specimen sequenced was peripheral blood. These TCRs come from an elderly man with active or convalescent COVID-19.

This clone is a singleton in its sample. The chain couples TRBV5-1 to TRBJ2-3, with TRBD2 matching 12 bases. CDR3 length equals 22 residues. In germline, CDR1 is SGHRS, CDR2 YFSETQ. V trimming: 0 bases; J trimming: 3 bases; junction bases outside the gene matches: 20. CDR3 nucleotide sequence: TGCGCCAGCAGCTTGGGAGTGGGGGAGCCCAGACTAGCGGGAGATGGTACAGATACGCAGTATTTT. Its translation: CASSLGVGEPRLAGDGTDTQYF.

This rearrangement joins TRBV28 to TRBJ2-1; 14 bases align to TRBD2. Germline V gene lookup returns CDR1 MDHEN and CDR2 SYDVKM. The CDR3 totals 13 residues. The CDR3 DNA follows: TGTGCGACTGGGACTAGCGGGAGCGGGGAGCAGTTCTTC. It is translated as CATGTSGSGEQFF.

The chain links TRBV3-1 (or the pseudogene TRBV3-2) to TRBJ2-4; TRBD2 matches at 8 bases. The CDR3 is made up of 15 amino acids. In germline, CDR1 is LGHDT, CDR2 YNNKEL (reference sequence). The ends lost 5 bases at V and 3 bases at J; junction bases unmatched: 6. CDR3 sequence: CASSTRGGVKNIQYF. The CDR3 region has the DNA TGTGCCAGCAGCACCCGGGGGGGGGTCAAAAACATTCAGTACTTC.

The chain carries TRBV19 and TRBJ1-1, with TRBD1 identical over 7 bases. J lost 0 bases, V lost 4 bases, and 2 bases had no gene match. CDR3 size: 14 residues. The V gene's germline CDR1 is LNHDA and CDR2 SQIVND (reference sequence). The CDR3 protein is CASSTGQMNTEAFF. CDR3 nucleotide sequence: TGTGCCAGTAGTACGGGACAGATGAACACTGAAGCTTTCTTT.

The rearrangement joins TRBV7-8 to TRBJ2-5, with D tentatively TRBD1 (5 bases). In germline, CDR1 is SGHVS, CDR2 FQNEAQ. This CDR3 is 16 amino acids long. V was trimmed by 5 bases and J by 1 base, leaving 17 bases between them. The CDR3 sequence is CASSPRVRAVQETQYF. CDR3 nucleotide sequence: TGTGCCAGCAGCCCACGGGTCAGGGCCGTCCAAGAGACCCAGTACTTC.

V gene TRBV10-3 combines with J gene TRBJ1-5; D gene unclear. With 3 bases removed from V and 3 bases from J, the gap between germline ends came to 15 bases. The V gene's germline CDR1 is ENHRY and CDR2 SYGVKD. The CDR3 consists of 16 residues. Here the CDR3 reads CAISDLPGGYNQPQHF. The CDR3 DNA is TGTGCCATCAGTGATCTCCCTGGCGGCTACAATCAGCCCCAGCATTTT.

This rearrangement joins TRBV15 to TRBJ2-7; 7 nucleotides match TRBD2. Losses at the gene ends were 5 bases for V and 2 bases for J; bases not matched to a gene: 6. This CDR3 region has 14 residues. Germline-derived CDR1 and CDR2 are LNHNV and YYDKDF (reference sequence). CDR3 nucleotides: TGTGCCACCAGCTGGGGCGGGGGTACCTACGAGCAGTACTTC. Translated, it gives CATSWGGGTYEQYF.